Each of the 29 T cell receptor beta chains below was sequenced from the same sample in a study of cytomegalovirus exposure and HLA in healthy donors. Primers included in the PCR were 60 Vbeta and 13 Jbeta primers. Sequenced by immunoSEQ multiplex PCR; TCRdb stores in-frame clones only, minus some. The sample holds approximately 210,000 clones, about 88% seen once. The specimen sequenced was PBMCs. The source is a woman aged 18-35 years in good health and CMV-seronegative.

This chain joins TRBV5-6 and TRBJ1-3; D uncertain. Germline CDR1 is SGHDT and CDR2 is YYEEEE. The CDR3 runs 12 residues. Trimming removed 5 bases at V and 4 bases at J, with 7 bases between. This CDR3 is CASSLSGNTIYF. The CDR3 DNA reads as TGTGCCAGCAGTCTTAGCGGAAACACCATATATTTT.

The chain joins TRBV18 to TRBJ1-2; 7 bases are a match to TRBD1. Germline CDR1 and CDR2: KGHSH and LQKENI. The CDR3 sequence is 15 residues long. Losses at the gene ends were 1 base for V and 5 bases for J; bases not matched to a gene: 7. The CDR3 loop is CASSPRGGDQYGYTF. The CDR3 DNA follows: TGTGCCAGCTCACCACGAGGGGGCGACCAGTATGGCTACACCTTC.

The chain couples TRBV6-6 to TRBJ1-1, with D tentatively TRBD1 (6 bases). Trimming shortened V by 6 bases and J by 1 base, and 15 bases separated the two germline ends. The V gene's germline CDR1 is MNHNY and CDR2 SVGAGI (reference sequence). CDR3 size: 15 residues. CDR3 sequence reads: CASSLLQGQNTEAFF. CDR3 coding DNA: TGTGCCAGCAGCTTACTACAGGGTCAGAACACTGAAGCTTTCTTT.

This chain uses TRBV25-1 with TRBJ1-1; 7 bases align to TRBD1. J was trimmed by 0 bases and V by 3 bases; bases with no gene match: 7. Germline values: CDR1 MGHDK, CDR2 SYGVNS. The CDR3 totals 16 residues. CDR3 in amino acids: CASSDGDRRLNTEAFF. The CDR3 region has the DNA TGTGCCAGCAGTGATGGGGACAGACGTTTGAACACTGAAGCTTTCTTT.

The chain employs TRBV18 and TRBJ2-1; perhaps TRBD2 as D (6 bases). CDR3 length: 12 amino acids. Trimming took off 6 bases at V and 12 bases at J, with 15 bases between the two ends. Germline V gene data show CDR1 as KGHSH and CDR2 as LQKENI. The CDR3 region has the DNA TGTGCCAGCTCCCTCGGGGCGGAGGGGCAGTTCTTC. Translating it yields CASSLGAEGQFF.

The chain joins TRBV25-1 to TRBJ2-1; 10 nucleotides align to TRBD2. Unmatched junction bases numbered 8, after V lost 0 bases and J lost 9 bases. The CDR3 loop spans 16 amino acids. Germline-derived CDR1 and CDR2 are MGHDK and SYGVNS. CDR3 DNA sequence: TGTGCCAGCAGTGAATATCTCCTAGCGGGAGAGAGTGAGCAGTTCTTC. It codes for CASSEYLLAGESEQFF. Looking up the rest from reference TRBV25-1 and TRBJ2-1 gives the full variable domain: EADIYQTPRYLVIGTGKKITLECSQTMGHDKMYWYQQDPGMELHLIHYSYGVNSTEKGDLSSESTVSRIRTEHFPLTLESARPSHTSQYLCASSEYLLAGESEQFFGPGTRLTVL.

In the case of this clone: A read error may account for a junction end that differs from germline. The chain recombines TRBV5-4 with TRBJ1-4; the D is unclear. The CDR3 is made up of 15 amino acids. Germline assignment: CDR1 SGHNT and CDR2 YYREEE (reference sequence). The CDR3 sequence is CASSSRVGNNETLFF. CDR3 nucleotides: TGTGCCAGCAGCTCCCGGGTCGGTAATAATGAAACACTGTTTTTT.

The CDR3 region has the DNA TGTGCCAGCAGCTCGGGACTAGCGGTGAGGTACGAGCAGTACTTC. As protein: CASSSGLAVRYEQYF. V gene TRBV5-8 combines with J gene TRBJ2-7; the match to TRBD2 covers 11 bases. The CDR3 is 15 residues long. Germline loops: CDR1 SGHTS, CDR2 YDEGEE. The J segment lost 4 bases and the V segment lost 3 bases, leaving 6 bases of the junction unmatched.

The rearrangement uses TRBV5-6 and TRBJ2-5; D is perhaps TRBD2 (7 bases). Germline-derived CDR1 and CDR2 are SGHDT and YYEEEE. The V gene lost 2 bases and the J gene lost 1 base, with 15 bases spanning the gap. CDR3 length: 16 amino acids. Written as DNA, the CDR3 is TGTGCCAGCAGCTTAGCTCGAGGGGGGGCCCAAGAGACCCAGTACTTC. It is translated as CASSLARGGAQETQYF.

This clone came up a few times. This sequence joins TRBV2 and TRBJ1-5; 10 bases are shared with TRBD1. Unmatched junction bases numbered 7, after V lost 7 bases and J lost 7 bases. The V gene's germline CDR1 is SNHLY and CDR2 FYNNEI. This CDR3 has 14 amino acids. CDR3 protein: CASNEGQGKQPQHF. As DNA, the CDR3 is TGTGCCAGCAACGAGGGACAGGGGAAGCAGCCCCAGCATTTT.

The V call is TRBV7-2, the J call TRBJ1-3; D gene uncertain. V was shortened by 2 bases and J by 0 bases, with 8 bases between the two germline ends. This CDR3 is 15 amino acids long. The V gene's germline CDR1 is SGHTA and CDR2 FQGNSA. The CDR3 is CASSLWHDSGNTIYF. DNA for the CDR3: TGTGCCAGCAGCTTATGGCACGACTCTGGAAACACCATATATTTT. The whole variable domain, filled in from reference TRBV7-2 and TRBJ1-3, reads GAGVSQSPSNKVTEKGKDVELRCDPISGHTALYWYRQSLGQGLEFLIYFQGNSAPDKSGLPSDRFSAERTGGSVSTLTIQRTQQEDSAVYLCASSLWHDSGNTIYFGEGSWLTVV.

The chain joins TRBV6-1 to TRBJ2-5; 7 nucleotides agree with TRBD1. Germline values: CDR1 MNHNS, CDR2 SASEGT. CDR3 length equals 14 residues. The junction had 7 bases not matched to a gene; V was cut back by 2 bases and J by 7 bases. CDR3 protein: CASSEMWDSRTQYF. DNA for the CDR3: TGTGCCAGCAGTGAAATGTGGGACAGCCGGACCCAGTACTTC.

The sample holds a few counts of this clone. The rearrangement joins TRBV5-4 to TRBJ2-3, with 8 positions matching TRBD2. The CDR3 is 17 residues long. V dropped 0 bases and J dropped 2; count of bases not matched to a gene: 8. Per germline, CDR1 SGHNT and CDR2 YYREEE (reference sequence). The CDR3 nucleotides are TGTGCCAGCAGCTTGGTAGGGGGTAGCGGGACCACAGATACGCAGTATTTT. Its protein is CASSLVGGSGTTDTQYF.

V gene TRBV5-1 combines with J gene TRBJ2-7; the D gene is possibly TRBD1 (6 bases). The ends were cut back, 1 base at V and 5 bases at J, with 10 bases in the middle. The CDR3 extends over 13 amino acids. CDR1 and CDR2 from the germline V gene are SGHRS and YFSETQ. Here the CDR3 reads CASSLPGANEQYF. The CDR3 DNA is TGCGCCAGCAGCTTGCCAGGGGCCAACGAGCAGTACTTC.

The V and J genes are TRBV29-1 and TRBJ2-5; 13 positions match TRBD2. The J call may be wrong; the DNA end is better matched by TRBJ2-7. The CDR3 has 15 residues. The germline V gene has CDR1 SQVTM and CDR2 ANQGSEA. CDR3 DNA: TGCAGCGTTAGGACTAGCGGGGGTAACTTGGGCGAGCAGTACTTC. It yields the protein CSVRTSGGNLGEQYF.

The chain joins TRBV25-1 to TRBJ2-3, with 8 bases lining up with TRBD2. The CDR3 is made up of 14 amino acids. Germline V lookup: CDR1 MGHDK, CDR2 SYGVNS. With 5 bases clipped from V and 3 bases from J, the junction kept 4 bases outside the gene matches. For the CDR3, the DNA is TGTGCCAGCAGTCCCCGGGGGGGAACAGATACGCAGTATTTT. This translates into CASSPRGGTDTQYF.

The chain is built from TRBV6-5 and TRBJ2-5; D might be TRBD1 (6 bases). The CDR3 runs to 13 residues. Germline values: CDR1 MNHEY, CDR2 SVGAGI. Trimming left V 9 bases short and J 5 bases short, with 16 bases between. In DNA form, the CDR3 reads TGTGCCAGTTTATCACAGGGAAGCGAGACCCAGTACTTC. Translating it yields CASLSQGSETQYF.

This clone has only one observation. The chain employs TRBV30 and TRBJ1-1, with D unresolved. The germline CDR1 and CDR2 sequences are GTSNPN and SVGIG (reference sequence). V lost 3 bases to trimming and J lost 1 base, with 15 bases between them. The CDR3 runs 15 residues. The DNA of the CDR3 is TGTGCCTGGAGCCGACCCCCGCGCGGGAACACTGAAGCTTTCTTT. Amino acids: CAWSRPPRGNTEAFF.

This clone was counted only a few times. V is TRBV2 and J is TRBJ2-1; 14 bases agree with TRBD2. Germline V gene sequence: CDR1 SNHLY, CDR2 FYNNEI. V lost 4 bases and J lost 0; bases outside the gene matches: 2. CDR3 length: 17 residues. This chain's CDR3 is CASSGTSGRSSYNEQFF. CDR3 DNA: TGTGCCAGCAGTGGGACTAGCGGGAGGAGCTCCTACAATGAGCAGTTCTTC.

The rearrangement uses TRBV6-4 and TRBJ2-1; maybe TRBD2 (5 bases). Trimming took off 4 bases at V and 10 bases at J, with 8 bases between the two ends. This CDR3 region has 11 residues. Germline V lookup: CDR1 MRHNA, CDR2 SNTAGT. CDR3 in DNA: TGTGCCAGCAGTGCGCGCGGGGAGCAGTTCTTC. Translating it yields CASSARGEQFF.

The table lists this clone with a count of one. V usage is TRBV5-1 and J usage is TRBJ2-7; 8 nucleotides match TRBD1. V shed 4 bases and J 4 bases; nucleotides not matched to a gene: 7. Germline values: CDR1 SGHRS, CDR2 YFSETQ. This CDR3 region has 14 residues. CDR3: CASSAGQADYEQYF. The DNA for the CDR3 is TGCGCCAGCAGCGCGGGACAGGCTGATTACGAGCAGTACTTC.

The chain combines TRBV2 with TRBJ1-2; D unresolved. The CDR3 is 13 amino acids. CDR1 and CDR2 from the germline V gene are SNHLY and FYNNEI. The V end lost 7 bases, the J end lost 3 bases, and 12 bases lay between the germline ends. The CDR3 DNA follows: TGTGCCAGCATTCTGGGGAGGGACTATGGCTACACCTTC. Its translation: CASILGRDYGYTF. Looking up the rest from reference TRBV2 and TRBJ1-2 gives the full variable domain: EPEVTQTPSHQVTQMGQEVILRCVPISNHLYFYWYRQILGQKVEFLVSFYNNEISEKSEIFDDQFSVERPDGSNFTLKIRSTKLEDSAMYFCASILGRDYGYTFGSGTRLTVV.

The chain employs TRBV21-1 and TRBJ2-3; the D call of TRBD1 is as the table states it, not checked on the DNA. TRBV21-1 is a pseudogene. The CDR3 consists of 16 residues. DNA for the CDR3: TGTGCCAGCAGCTCCCGCCACAGGGGCTGTCCAGATACGCAGTATTTT. Translating it yields CASSSRHRGCPDTQYF.

In its sample, this clone was seen once. Its ends do not fully match the called genes, so a read error is possible. The chain is built from TRBV10-3 and TRBJ2-5; TRBD1 agrees at 11 bases. The germline V gene has CDR1 ENHRY and CDR2 SYGVKD. This CDR3 contains 15 residues. The CDR3 coding sequence is TGTGCCATAAGTGGGGGACAGGGGGTCGTAGAGACCCAGTACTTC. Amino acids: CAISGGQGVVETQYF.

The chain has TRBV11-3 and TRBJ2-3; 7 bases line up with TRBD2. Germline V gene sequence: CDR1 SGHNT, CDR2 YENEEA. The CDR3 contains 16 residues. Germline trimming cut 3 bases from V and 4 bases from J; bases unmatched to any gene: 10. CDR3 sequence reads: CASSFRAGDEADTQYF. As DNA, the CDR3 is TGTGCCAGCAGCTTCCGGGCGGGAGACGAGGCAGATACGCAGTATTTT.

The chain carries TRBV11-3 and TRBJ2-6; TRBD1 is a possible D gene (6 bases). Germline loops: CDR1 SGHNT, CDR2 YENEEA. This CDR3 is built from 16 residues. Trimming shortened V by 2 bases and J by 3 bases, and 11 bases separated the two germline ends. As DNA, the CDR3 is TGTGCCAGCAGCTTATCAGGGGATTATGGGGCCAACGTCCTGACTTTC. As protein: CASSLSGDYGANVLTF.

The sample holds a few counts of this clone. The rearrangement joins TRBV6-5 to TRBJ1-1; the D is unclear. Trimming cost V 5 bases and J 6 bases, with 13 bases left between them. The V gene's germline CDR1 is MNHEY and CDR2 SVGAGI. The CDR3 covers 13 residues. CDR3 DNA sequence: TGTGCCAGCAGTCCTCTCTTTCGGGCTGAAGCTTTCTTT. Translation gives CASSPLFRAEAFF.

V is TRBV9 and J is TRBJ2-1, with 7 bases identical to TRBD2. The CDR3 is 14 residues long. The V gene's germline CDR1 is SGDLS and CDR2 YYNGEE. The V segment lost 3 bases and the J segment 4 bases; nucleotides outside the gene matches: 4. CDR3 sequence reads: CASSAGGLYNEQFF. Here the CDR3 DNA reads TGTGCCAGCAGCGCGGGGGGTCTTTACAATGAGCAGTTCTTC. Complete variable domain (other parts from reference TRBV9 and TRBJ2-1): DSGVTQTPKHLITATGQRVTLRCSPRSGDLSVYWYQQSLDQGLQFLIQYYNGEERAKGNILERFSAQQFPDLHSELNLSSLELGDSALYFCASSAGGLYNEQFFGPGTRLTVL.

V gene TRBV2 combines with J gene TRBJ2-5, with TRBD2 as a possible D gene (5 bases). V lost 2 bases, J lost 11 bases, and 18 bases lay in between. CDR1 SNHLY and CDR2 FYNNEI come from the germline V gene. CDR3 size: 14 residues. CDR3 DNA sequence: TGTGCCAGCAGTGAATCAGCGACACTGGGAGAGCAGTACTTC. It encodes CASSESATLGEQYF.